What follows is one T cell receptor beta chain and its context. The data belong to a study of blood T cells in healthy people across ages. V lost 8 bases and J lost 3, with 10 bases in between. Germline CDR1 reads MDHEN; CDR2 reads SYDVKM. The CDR3 spans 13 residues. The authors ran a second PCR of roughly 6 to 11 cycles using a sample-barcoded 5' primer and a J-beta primer mix. Every cDNA molecule bore a tag from a template-switch adaptor containing 12 random nucleotides. Researchers report that each sample yielded at least 2.5 million CDR3-containing paired-end reads. One entry per CDR3 protein, called by TCRdb with MiXCR from the 5' RACE reads. The repertoire holds roughly 700,000 distinct CDR3 sequences, with approximately 25% as singletons. These sequences were also reported in another study, on T cells of mothers and their children. That report notes: For cDNA synthesis, the complete extracted RNA was used (around 1.4 ug per 15 ul).

J is TRBJ2-2 and V is TRBV28; D is unresolved. This clonotype originated in a boy younger than 18 in good health. The sequencing sample was made of blood. The CDR3 sequence: CASVSIDTGELFF. In DNA, the CDR3 is TGTGCCAGCGTCAGCATTGACACCGGGGAGCTGTTTTTT. The whole variable domain, remainder taken from reference TRBV28 and TRBJ2-2, is DVKVTQSSRYLVKRTGEKVFLECVQDMDHENMFWYRQDPGLGLRLIYFSYDVKMKEKGDIPEGYSVSREKKERFSLILESASTNQTSMYLCASVSIDTGELFFGEGSRLTVL.